A single sample is the source of the 25 T cell receptor beta chains below, sequenced in a study of chemoradiotherapy in HPV16-positive cancers. Sequencing used immunoSEQ multiplex PCR; TCRdb keeps in-frame clones, though not all of them. The data contain about 32,000 clones, 80% to 90% of them singletons. Sequenced material: blood, taken from a patient who underwent chemoradiotherapy. These receptors were obtained from a human donor with HPV-associated anogenital cancer.

The chain recombines TRBV7-2 with TRBJ2-3, with D uncertain. Trimming pared 0 bases from V and 2 bases from J, leaving 3 bases between. The CDR3 consists of 13 residues. In germline, CDR1 is SGHTA, CDR2 FQGNSA. CDR3 nucleotides: TGTGCCAGCAGCTTAGCGAACACAGATACGCAGTATTTT. Protein: CASSLANTDTQYF. Based on the CDR3 plus reference TRBV7-2 and TRBJ2-3, the full variable domain is GAGVSQSPSNKVTEKGKDVELRCDPISGHTALYWYRQSLGQGLEFLIYFQGNSAPDKSGLPSDRFSAERTGGSVSTLTIQRTQQEDSAVYLCASSLANTDTQYFGPGTRLTVL.

The chain joins TRBV9 to TRBJ2-7; possible D gene TRBD1, 6 bases. Trimming removed 7 bases from V and 2 bases from J, with 10 bases in between. Germline V gene sequence: CDR1 SGDLS, CDR2 YYNGEE. The CDR3 consists of 12 residues. The CDR3 bases are TGTGCCAGCGGCCGGGACACCTACGAGCAGTACTTC. Translating gives CASGRDTYEQYF.

V gene TRBV19 combines with J gene TRBJ2-1; 12 nucleotides agree with TRBD2. The CDR3 extends over 13 amino acids. V lost 6 bases and J lost 7; bases outside the gene matches: 1. The germline gives CDR1 LNHDA, CDR2 SQIVND (reference sequence). This CDR3 reads CASRLAGGNEQFF. CDR3 sequence (DNA): TGTGCCAGTAGGCTAGCGGGAGGGAATGAGCAGTTCTTC.

This clone has just one count. The rearrangement links TRBV5-5 to TRBJ1-1; D unclear. V was shortened by 0 bases and J by 3 bases, with 6 bases between the two germline ends. Germline V gene sequence: CDR1 SGHKS, CDR2 YYEKEE (reference sequence). This CDR3 is 13 amino acids long. The CDR3 DNA sequence: TGTGCCAGCAGCTTGGAGAGGTACACTGAAGCTTTCTTT. Its protein product is CASSLERYTEAFF. The full variable domain, rest sourced from reference TRBV5-5 and TRBJ1-1, is DAGVTQSPTHLIKTRGQQVTLRCSPISGHKSVSWYQQVLGQGPQFIFQYYEKEERGRGNFPDRFSARQFPNYSSELNVNALLLGDSALYLCASSLERYTEAFFGQGTRLTVV.

The rearrangement links TRBV2 to TRBJ1-5; 7 bases line up with TRBD1. Germline loops: CDR1 SNHLY, CDR2 FYNNEI. The V segment lost 6 bases and the J segment 3 bases; nucleotides outside the gene matches: 2. There are 13 residues in the CDR3. CDR3 nucleotides: TGTGCCAGCAGGGGACAGCTCAATCAGCCCCAGCATTTT. Translating gives CASRGQLNQPQHF.

This chain joins TRBV7-2 and TRBJ1-6; 10 nucleotides align to TRBD1. The germline CDR1 and CDR2 sequences are SGHTA and FQGNSA. The CDR3 is 15 residues long. J gave up 8 bases and V 5 bases, and 6 bases lay outside the gene matches. In DNA, the CDR3 is TGTGCCAGCAGCCCCCCCGGGACAGGGGATTCACCCCTCCACTTT. Protein sequence: CASSPPGTGDSPLHF.

The V and J genes are TRBV7-2 and TRBJ2-1; D is ambiguous. The CDR3 consists of 14 residues. Trimming removed 1 base at V and 6 bases at J, with 10 bases between. CDR1 is SGHTA, CDR2 FQGNSA, per germline. The CDR3, as DNA: TGTGCCAGCAGCTTAGGTCTACCAGGCAATGAGCAGTTCTTC. Translating it yields CASSLGLPGNEQFF. The full variable domain, in which reference TRBV7-2 and TRBJ2-1 provide the parts outside the CDR3, is GAGVSQSPSNKVTEKGKDVELRCDPISGHTALYWYRQSLGQGLEFLIYFQGNSAPDKSGLPSDRFSAERTGGSVSTLTIQRTQQEDSAVYLCASSLGLPGNEQFFGPGTRLTVL.

The rearrangement uses TRBV15 and TRBJ1-1; D remains unclear. CDR3 length equals 14 residues. Germline values: CDR1 LNHNV, CDR2 YYDKDF (reference sequence). V was shortened by 3 bases and J by 4 bases, with 12 bases between the two germline ends. The CDR3 nucleotides read TGTGCCACCAGCAGCCCCCGAGGGATCACTGAAGCTTTCTTT. It encodes CATSSPRGITEAFF.

The chain uses TRBV7-9 and TRBJ1-1; D possibly corresponds to TRBD1 (5 bases). Germline values: CDR1 SEHNR, CDR2 FQNEAQ (reference sequence). The germline V and J ends were trimmed by 5 bases and 6 bases, with 13 bases remaining between them. The CDR3 is 13 amino acids. CDR3 sequence reads: CASSPDRAAEAFF. The CDR3 DNA sequence: TGTGCCAGCAGCCCTGACAGAGCGGCTGAAGCTTTCTTT.

This chain joins TRBV11-3 and TRBJ2-3; 13 nucleotides align to TRBD2. CDR3 size: 16 residues. Per germline, CDR1 SGHNT and CDR2 YENEEA. Losses at the gene ends were 5 bases for V and 7 bases for J; bases not matched to a gene: 9. For the CDR3, the DNA is TGTGCCAGCAGCCTGACTAGCGGGGGGCCCGCAAATACGCAGTATTTT. Translated, it gives CASSLTSGGPANTQYF.

This clone was found once. V gene TRBV12-2 combines with J gene TRBJ1-2. TRBV12-2 is flagged as a pseudogene. This CDR3 has 11 amino acids. The CDR3 loop reads CASRSPRGYTF. The CDR3 bases are TGTGCAAGTCGATCCCCCCGGGGCTACACCTTC.

The V gene is TRBV30, the J gene TRBJ2-1; 9 bases fit TRBD2. The CDR3 runs to 13 residues. Germline-derived CDR1 and CDR2 are GTSNPN and SVGIG (reference sequence). Trimming removed 0 bases from V and 8 bases from J; junction bases left unmatched: 2. In nucleotides, the CDR3 is TGTGCCTGGAGTGTACTAGCGGGCGATGAGCAGTTCTTC. Translated, it gives CAWSVLAGDEQFF.

The chain has TRBV5-1 and TRBJ2-5, with TRBD1 matching 9 bases. Germline CDR1 SGHRS, CDR2 YFSETQ. This CDR3 is 15 amino acids long. The J segment lost 5 bases and the V segment lost 0 bases, leaving 5 bases of the junction unmatched. In DNA, the CDR3 is TGCGCCAGCAGCTTGGTAGGACAGGGGCACGAGACCCAGTACTTC. Protein: CASSLVGQGHETQYF.

This chain connects TRBV27 to TRBJ1-6, with D uncertain. The CDR3 runs 14 residues. V lost 2 bases to trimming and J lost 6 bases, with 8 bases between them. Germline values: CDR1 MNHEY, CDR2 SMNVEV (reference sequence). CDR3 nucleotides: TGTGCCAGCAGTTTAGACCCGGGTAATTCACCCCTCCACTTT. This sequence encodes CASSLDPGNSPLHF.

This chain links TRBV5-4 with TRBJ1-2; 7 nucleotides match TRBD1. The germline V gene encodes CDR1 SGHNT and CDR2 YYREEE (reference sequence). CDR3 length: 14 amino acids. Germline trimming cut 3 bases from V and 7 bases from J; bases unmatched to any gene: 9. The CDR3 region has the DNA TGTGCCAGCAGCTCCCCACGGACAGGTTTTGGCTACACCTTC. This codes for CASSSPRTGFGYTF.

The chain links TRBV30 to TRBJ2-6; D not resolved. V was pared by 1 base and J by 0 bases, with 4 bases between. The CDR3 spans 14 residues. CDR1 and CDR2 (germline): GTSNPN, SVGIG (reference sequence). This chain's CDR3 is CAWSAISGANVLTF. CDR3 coding DNA: TGTGCCTGGAGTGCAATCTCTGGGGCCAACGTCCTGACTTTC.

This clone showed up just once. CDR3 sequence (DNA): TGTGCCAGCAGCTATAGCTATATAGGCAATCAGCCCCAGCATTTT. Protein: CASSYSYIGNQPQHF. The chain carries TRBV27 and TRBJ1-5; D remains unclear. The V end was cut by 6 bases, the J end by 2 bases, with 14 bases between. The CDR3 totals 15 residues. Germline V gives CDR1 MNHEY, CDR2 SMNVEV (reference sequence).

V and J are TRBV1 and TRBJ2-7. TRBV1 is described as a pseudogene. The CDR3 runs 16 residues. CDR3 residues: CTSSQSNAGYTREQYF. CDR3 DNA sequence: TGCACCAGCAGCCAATCAAACGCCGGATACACTCGGGAGCAGTACTTC.

V is TRBV7-8 and J is TRBJ1-2, with 8 bases identical to TRBD1. This CDR3 comprises 14 residues. CDR1 SGHVS and CDR2 FQNEAQ come from the germline V gene. Trimming at V came to 5 bases and at J to 5 bases, leaving 7 bases not matched to a gene. CDR3 residues: CASSVDRGGYGYTF. The CDR3 DNA follows: TGTGCCAGCAGCGTTGACAGGGGCGGGTATGGCTACACCTTC.

V and J are TRBV9 and TRBJ1-5; TRBD1 matches 9 bases. The length of the CDR3 is 17 residues. Germline assignment: CDR1 SGDLS and CDR2 YYNGEE. J was trimmed by 7 bases and V by 4 bases; bases with no gene match: 15. The CDR3 DNA follows: TGTGCCAGCAGCCCAGGGACAGGGATAGGGGAAGGCCAGCCCCAGCATTTT. This translates into CASSPGTGIGEGQPQHF. The full variable domain, in which reference TRBV9 and TRBJ1-5 provide the parts outside the CDR3, is DSGVTQTPKHLITATGQRVTLRCSPRSGDLSVYWYQQSLDQGLQFLIQYYNGEERAKGNILERFSAQQFPDLHSELNLSSLELGDSALYFCASSPGTGIGEGQPQHFGDGTRLSIL.

The chain joins TRBV27 to TRBJ2-2; D is unresolved. CDR1 and CDR2 from the germline V gene are MNHEY and SMNVEV (reference sequence). The CDR3 runs to 14 residues. Trimming left V 2 bases short and J 1 base short, with 5 bases between. The CDR3 loop is CASSLRQNTGELFF. CDR3 DNA sequence: TGTGCCAGCAGTTTAAGACAGAACACCGGGGAGCTGTTTTTT.

The rearrangement joins TRBV2 to TRBJ1-3, with 10 bases identical to TRBD1. V was clipped by 6 bases and J by 3 bases; unmatched bases: 5. CDR3 length: 15 residues. CDR1 is SNHLY, CDR2 FYNNEI, per germline. CDR3 sequence (DNA): TGTGCCAGCAGCCGTGGACAGGGGGATGGAAACACCATATATTTT. This gives the protein CASSRGQGDGNTIYF.

The V and J genes are TRBV27 and TRBJ1-4; a weak D match, TRBD1 (6 bases). Trimming left V 5 bases short and J 4 bases short, with 20 bases between. The CDR3 has 17 amino acids. Germline V gene sequence: CDR1 MNHEY, CDR2 SMNVEV (reference sequence). The DNA of the CDR3 is TGTGCCAGCAGTCCCACCCTGGGCGACAGGTTTAATGAAAAACTGTTTTTT. Translation gives CASSPTLGDRFNEKLFF.

The chain recombines TRBV27 with TRBJ2-3, with D perhaps matching TRBD1 or TRBD2 (7 bases each). Trimming removed 7 bases at V and 0 bases at J, with 17 bases between. The CDR3 has 16 residues. Germline V gene lookup returns CDR1 MNHEY and CDR2 SMNVEV (reference sequence). CDR3 sequence (DNA): TGTGCCAGCACAGGGGGGGTATACTCTAGCACAGATACGCAGTATTTT. Its translation is CASTGGVYSSTDTQYF.

The CDR3 spells CASSEAGALGAIQYF. The CDR3 bases are TGTGCCAGCAGTGAAGCGGGTGCCCTAGGGGCCATTCAGTACTTC. This sequence joins TRBV6-1 and TRBJ2-4; perhaps TRBD1 as D (5 bases). This CDR3 is built from 15 residues. Germline-derived CDR1 and CDR2 are MNHNS and SASEGT. Between the trimmed V and J ends, which lost 0 bases and 9 bases, there was a span of 15 bases.